This is a list of T cell receptor beta chains from one sample in a study of graft-versus-host responses after intestinal transplantation. Their target antigens are unknown. Profiled with immunoSEQ multiplex PCR; TCRdb holds only in-frame clones, not every one. The sample lists some 41,000 clones; 85% to 95% were seen once. Here the sequenced sample was unstimulated CD8+ T cells sorted from spleen or lymph node cells, taken before transplant. The receptors derive from a human donor who was the organ donor for an intestinal transplant. Both conserved end residues are part of each CDR3. A D gene is named only where the DNA matches it firmly. Clone size is stated in some rows and not others, as once, few, many or a class when expanded.

.	.	TRBV9	TRBJ2-2	TGTGCCAGCAGCCCCTCCAACACCGGGGAGCTGTTTTTT	CASSPSNTGELFF
TRBD1	few	TRBV9	TRBJ1-2	TGTGCCAGCAGCGTAGGCAGGGCGGAGGGACAGGGAGATGGCTACACCTTC	CASSVGRAEGQGDGYTF
TRBD2	.	TRBV27	TRBJ2-3	TGTGCCAGCAGTTTATCTAGCGGGGGGGCTGTAGATACGCAGTATTTT	CASSLSSGGAVDTQYF
.	.	TRBV4-1	TRBJ1-2	TGCGCCAGCAGCCAGAGTGCAGGGTATGGCTACACCTTC	CASSQSAGYGYTF
.	.	TRBV11-3	TRBJ2-1	TGTGCCAGCAGCTTAGCGGCCGGGGATGAGCAGTTCTTC	CASSLAAGDEQFF
TRBD2	.	TRBV5-1	TRBJ2-1	TGCGCCAGCAGCTTGTCGGGACTAGCGGGGTTCCGCTCCTACAATGAGCAGTTCTTC	CASSLSGLAGFRSYNEQFF
.	.	TRBV9	TRBJ2-3	TGTGCCAGCAGCTTGCCGGCCGGGGCGATCGGCACAGATACGCAGTATTTT	CASSLPAGAIGTDTQYF
.	.	TRBV11-2	TRBJ2-5	TGTGCCAGCAGCTTAGGAGAGGTGGGGTTCGGGGAGACCCAGTACTTC	CASSLGEVGFGETQYF
.	.	TRBV4-3	TRBJ1-5	TGCGCCAGCAGCCAAGATGTCTCAAATCAGCCCCAGCATTTT	CASSQDVSNQPQHF
.	.	TRBV6-5	TRBJ2-7	TGTGCCAGCAGTTACTCGTCGGGAGACTACTCCTACGAGCAGTACTTC	CASSYSSGDYSYEQYF
.	.	TRBV23-1	TRBJ2-7	TGCGCCAGCAGTCAAAGCGGAGACAGCCACTCCTACGAGCAGTACTTC	CASSQSGDSHSYEQYF
TRBD1	.	TRBV7-6	TRBJ1-4	TGTGCCAGCAGCTTTAGGGGACAGGACAATGAAAAACTGTTTTTT	CASSFRGQDNEKLFF
.	.	TRBV11-2	TRBJ2-1	TGTGCCAGCAGCCCCCATGTAGGACCAGGAGAGCAGTTCTTC	CASSPHVGPGEQFF
.	.	TRBV14	TRBJ1-1	TGTGCCAGCAGTCCAATGAACACTGAAGCTTTCTTT	CASSPMNTEAFF
.	.	TRBV7-6	TRBJ2-7	TGTGCCAGCAGCTTATGGTTCTTCCACGAGCAGTACTTC	CASSLWFFHEQYF
.	.	TRBV29-1	TRBJ1-2	TGCAGCACGAGGGGGGTCCAACTTAATGGCTACACCTTC	CSTRGVQLNGYTF
.	.	TRBV7-2	TRBJ2-6	TGTGCCAGCAGCTTAGGAGGGGTCTCTGGGGCCAACGTCCTGACTTTC	CASSLGGVSGANVLTF
.	.	TRBV11-2	TRBJ1-4	TGTGCCAGCAGCCTTATTGGCAATGAAAAACTGTTTTTT	CASSLIGNEKLFF
.	.	TRBV5-5	TRBJ1-6	TGTGCCAGCAGCTTGGCGGGGTTTAACTCACCCCTCCACTTT	CASSLAGFNSPLHF
.	.	TRBV7-6	TRBJ2-7	TGTGCCAGCAGCTTCGACCCCAAGTACGAGCAGTACTTC	CASSFDPKYEQYF
.	few	TRBV9	TRBJ2-7	TGTGCCAGCAGCGTAGGAGGGGGGGCTCAGTACGAGCAGTACTTC	CASSVGGGAQYEQYF
.	.	TRBV4-3	TRBJ2-1	TGCGCCAGCAGCAGGGTAAGGAAATCCTACAATGAGCAGTTCTTC	CASSRVRKSYNEQFF
.	.	TRBV7-8	TRBJ2-1	TGTGCCAGCGGGGAGAGCTCCCTGGGGTACAATGAGCAGTTCTTC	CASGESSLGYNEQFF
.	.	TRBV5-1	TRBJ1-2	TGCGCCAGCAGCTTGGGGGCCGACTATGGCTACACCTTC	CASSLGADYGYTF
TRBD2	.	TRBV7-3	TRBJ2-1	TGTGCCAGCAGTTTCCTAGCGGGGGGCCCTAAGCAGTTCTTC	CASSFLAGGPKQFF
.	.	TRBV19	TRBJ2-1	TGTGCCAGTAGTATTAGTCGGGGCCCCAGCAATGAGCAGTTCTTC	CASSISRGPSNEQFF
TRBD2	.	TRBV7-6	TRBJ2-5	TGTGCCAGCAGCTTAGTGGCGGGGGAGGAGACCCAGTACTTC	CASSLVAGEETQYF
TRBD1	.	TRBV15	TRBJ2-3	TGTGCCACCAGCGAGGGACAGGGGCCCACAGATACGCAGTATTTT	CATSEGQGPTDTQYF
.	.	TRBV7-2	TRBJ2-5	TGTGCCAGCAGAGGGGGGGGTCAAGAGACCCAGTACTTC	CASRGGGQETQYF
.	.	TRBV5-6	TRBJ1-2	TGTGCCAGCAACGGAGGACACAAGGCACCCGGTATCTATGGCTACACCTTC	CASNGGHKAPGIYGYTF
.	once	TRBV4-1	TRBJ2-6	TGCGCCAGCAGAGACTTAGGAGGGGCTGGGGCCAACGTCCTGACTTTC	CASRDLGGAGANVLTF
.	.	TRBV5-8	TRBJ1-2	TGTGCCAGCAGCTTTCACTACACCTTC	CASSFHYTF
.	.	TRBV7-3	TRBJ2-2	TGTGCCAGCAGCTTGACAGGCTCGAACACCGGGGAGCTGTTTTTT	CASSLTGSNTGELFF
TRBD2	.	TRBV11-3	TRBJ2-1	TGTGCCAGCAGCGCCCAGCGGGAAGGTAACAATGAGCAGTTCTTC	CASSAQREGNNEQFF
.	.	TRBV2	TRBJ2-5	TGTGCCAGCAGTGTGGTGGGGCGCCTGGAGACCCAGTACTTC	CASSVVGRLETQYF
.	.	TRBV27	TRBJ2-7	TGTGCCAGCAGTATAGCCCCCGGGGCAGGTTACCAGTACTTC	CASSIAPGAGYQYF
.	.	TRBV7-2	TRBJ2-1	TGTGCCAGCAGCTTTTCATTTGCGGGGTCCTACAATGAGCAGTTCTTC	CASSFSFAGSYNEQFF
.	.	TRBV6-9	TRBJ1-2	TGTGCCAGCCTTCCTAACGGGCCCGGCTACACCTTC	CASLPNGPGYTF
.	.	TRBV9	TRBJ2-6	TGTGCCAGCAGCGTAGGGAGGTCTGGGGCCAACGTCCTGACTTTC	CASSVGRSGANVLTF
TRBD2	.	TRBV9	TRBJ2-1	TGTGCCAGCAGCTCCCCCGGGACTACAAATGAGCAGTTCTTC	CASSSPGTTNEQFF
.	.	TRBV19	TRBJ1-5	TGTGCCAGTAGTATGGGCAAAGGGTTCAATCAGCCCCAGCATTTT	CASSMGKGFNQPQHF
TRBD1	.	TRBV7-8	TRBJ2-7	TGTGCCAGCAGCTTCCGGACAGGGCTTTACGAGCAGTACTTC	CASSFRTGLYEQYF
.	.	TRBV19	TRBJ1-2	TGTGCCAGTACCCCGGGAGAAACCTATGGCTACACCTTC	CASTPGETYGYTF
.	.	TRBV15	TRBJ1-6	TGTGCCACCAGCAGAGATCTTTTCGCTGGGATCAATTCACCCCTCCACTTT	CATSRDLFAGINSPLHF
TRBD2	.	TRBV18	TRBJ2-1	TGTGCCAGCTCACCGTATTACCGGGGGGGCCGGAACAATGAGCAGTTCTTC	CASSPYYRGGRNNEQFF
.	.	TRBV15	TRBJ2-1	TGTGCCACCAGCAGAGATGTGGCAGGATCCTACAATGAGCAGTTCTTC	CATSRDVAGSYNEQFF
.	.	TRBV18	TRBJ2-2	TGTGCCAGCTCACCCCCCCGCACCGGGGAGCTGTTTTTT	CASSPPRTGELFF
.	.	TRBV9	TRBJ1-1	TGTGCCAGCAGCGTAGGGGGGGCCACTGAAGCTTTCTTT	CASSVGGATEAFF
.	.	TRBV5-1	TRBJ2-7	TGCGCCAGCAGCTTGGCCGCAGGGTTGGACGAGCAGTACTTC	CASSLAAGLDEQYF
TRBD2	.	TRBV27	TRBJ2-3	TGTGCCAGCAGTTTGGTAGCGGGGGACACAGATACGCAGTATTTT	CASSLVAGDTDTQYF
.	.	TRBV13	TRBJ2-5	TGTGCCAGCAGCTTAGCTGAAGAAGAGACCCAGTACTTC	CASSLAEEETQYF
.	.	TRBV5-8	TRBJ1-6	TGTGCCAGCAGCCCACCCGTAGGGGGAGATTCACCCCTCCACTTT	CASSPPVGGDSPLHF